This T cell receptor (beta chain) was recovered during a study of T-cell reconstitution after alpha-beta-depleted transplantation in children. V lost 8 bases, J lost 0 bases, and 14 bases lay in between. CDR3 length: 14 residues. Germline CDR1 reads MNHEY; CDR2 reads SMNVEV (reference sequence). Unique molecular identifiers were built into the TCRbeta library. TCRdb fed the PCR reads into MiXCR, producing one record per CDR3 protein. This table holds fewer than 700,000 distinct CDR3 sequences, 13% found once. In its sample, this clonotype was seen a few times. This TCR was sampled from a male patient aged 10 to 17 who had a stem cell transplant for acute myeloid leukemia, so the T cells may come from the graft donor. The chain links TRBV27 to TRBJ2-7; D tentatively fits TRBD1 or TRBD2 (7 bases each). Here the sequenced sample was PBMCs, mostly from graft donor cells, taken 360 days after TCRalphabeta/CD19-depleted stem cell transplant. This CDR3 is CASGRGRSSYEQYF. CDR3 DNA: TGTGCCAGCGGGAGGGGGCGATCCTCCTACGAGCAGTACTTC.